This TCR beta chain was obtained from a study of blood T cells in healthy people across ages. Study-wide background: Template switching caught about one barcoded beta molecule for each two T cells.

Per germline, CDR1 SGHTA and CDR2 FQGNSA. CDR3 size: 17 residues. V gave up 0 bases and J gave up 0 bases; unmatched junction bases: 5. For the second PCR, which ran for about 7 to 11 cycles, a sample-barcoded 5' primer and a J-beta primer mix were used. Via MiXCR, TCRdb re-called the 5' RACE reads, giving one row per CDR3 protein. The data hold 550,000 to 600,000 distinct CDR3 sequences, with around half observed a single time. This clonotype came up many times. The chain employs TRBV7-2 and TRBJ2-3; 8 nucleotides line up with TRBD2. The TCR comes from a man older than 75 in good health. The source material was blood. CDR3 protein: CASSLAGRGSSTDTQYF. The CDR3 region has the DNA TGTGCCAGCAGCTTAGCCGGGAGGGGCAGTAGCACAGATACGCAGTATTTT.